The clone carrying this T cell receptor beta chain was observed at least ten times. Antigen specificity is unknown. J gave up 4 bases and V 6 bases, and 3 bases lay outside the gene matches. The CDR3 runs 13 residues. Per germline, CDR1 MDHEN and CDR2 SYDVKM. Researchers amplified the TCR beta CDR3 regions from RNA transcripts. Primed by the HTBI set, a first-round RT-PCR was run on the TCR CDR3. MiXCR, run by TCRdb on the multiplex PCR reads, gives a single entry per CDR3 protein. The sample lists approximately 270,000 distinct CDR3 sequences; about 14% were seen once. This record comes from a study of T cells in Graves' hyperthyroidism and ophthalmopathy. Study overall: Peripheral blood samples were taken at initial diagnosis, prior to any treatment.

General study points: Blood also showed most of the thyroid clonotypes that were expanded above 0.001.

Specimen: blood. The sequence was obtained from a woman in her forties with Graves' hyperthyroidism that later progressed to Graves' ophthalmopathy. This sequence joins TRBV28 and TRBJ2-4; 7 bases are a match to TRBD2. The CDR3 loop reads CASRPAGKNIQYF. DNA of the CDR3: TGTGCCAGCAGACCAGCGGGAAAAAACATTCAGTACTTC.